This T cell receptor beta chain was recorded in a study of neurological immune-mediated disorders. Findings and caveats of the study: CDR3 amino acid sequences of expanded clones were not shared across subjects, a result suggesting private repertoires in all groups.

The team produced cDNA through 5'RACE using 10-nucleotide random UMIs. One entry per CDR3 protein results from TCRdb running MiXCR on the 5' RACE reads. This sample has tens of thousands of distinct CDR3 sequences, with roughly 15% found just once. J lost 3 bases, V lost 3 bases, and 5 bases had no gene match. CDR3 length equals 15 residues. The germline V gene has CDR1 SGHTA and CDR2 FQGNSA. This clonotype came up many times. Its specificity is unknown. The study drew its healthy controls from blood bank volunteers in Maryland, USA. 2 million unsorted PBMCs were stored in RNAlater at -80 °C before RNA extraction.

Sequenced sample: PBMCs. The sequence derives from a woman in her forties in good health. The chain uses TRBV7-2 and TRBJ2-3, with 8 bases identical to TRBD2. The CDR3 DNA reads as TGTGCCAGCAGCTTTACTACGGGGGGGACAGATACGCAGTATTTT. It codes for CASSFTTGGTDTQYF.